These T cell receptor beta chains were read from a single sample in a study of tissue T cells after allogeneic stem cell transplantation. The table came from immunoSEQ multiplex PCR; TCRdb's copy has only in-frame clones and leaves some out. This sample yields about 6,800 clones, of which 56% are seen a single time; 20% to 25% belongs to the top ten. Sequencing used duodenum tissue, obtained at autopsy. Receptors originate from an older female donor with lung cancer. The CDR3 runs from the conserved cysteine through the conserved F or W. Each record gives: CDR3 DNA, CDR3 protein, J gene, V gene, clone size, D gene. A D gene is named only where the DNA matches it firmly. Not all rows give a size; the values are once, few, many and, for expanded clones, a class.

TGCAGCGTGGTAAGGACTAGCGTCGACGAGCAGTACTTC | CSVVRTSVDEQYF | TRBJ2-7 | TRBV29-1 | . | TRBD2
TGTGCCAGCAGCCCAGGGACTAGCGGGTTCACAGATACGCAGTATTTT | CASSPGTSGFTDTQYF | TRBJ2-3 | TRBV11-2 | . | TRBD2
TGTGCCAGCAGCGTGGCGACAGGGGGCCTTGAAAAACTGTTTTTT | CASSVATGGLEKLFF | TRBJ1-4 | TRBV9 | few | TRBD1
TGTGCCAGCAGCCACCTGGCGCAGCTGAACACTGAAGCTTTCTTT | CASSHLAQLNTEAFF | TRBJ1-1 | TRBV14 | once | .
TGTGCCAGCAGCTTGGAAGGGGGGAAAACAGATACGCAGTATTTT | CASSLEGGKTDTQYF | TRBJ2-3 | TRBV5-4 | . | .
TGTGCCAGTAATAGGGCCAATCAGCCCCAGCATTTT | CASNRANQPQHF | TRBJ1-5 | TRBV19 | . | .
TGCGCCAGCAGCCAAGGTCGGATCGCGGGTGCGACCGGGGAGCTGTTTTTT | CASSQGRIAGATGELFF | TRBJ2-2 | TRBV4-3 | few | .
TGTGCAAGTCGCTCGCCCTTTGGGGCAGACGAAGATAGCAATCAGCCCCAGCATTTT | CASRSPFGADEDSNQPQHF | TRBJ1-5 | TRBV12-2 | . | .
TGTGCCAGCAGCCCGGGGGACAGGATCAATTCACCCCTCCACTTT | CASSPGDRINSPLHF | TRBJ1-6 | TRBV5-4 | few | TRBD1
TGTGCCAGCACCCGAGTGGGCGCGGGTAAAGACACTGAAGCTTTCTTT | CASTRVGAGKDTEAFF | TRBJ1-1 | TRBV7-8 | large | .
TGTGCCAGCAGCTTAGGACAGGGGTTCGAGCAGTTCTTC | CASSLGQGFEQFF | TRBJ2-1 | TRBV7-2 | medium-sized | TRBD1
TGTGCCAGTAGTATCCCGGCGCGGGGGGCAATCGGAAACACCATATATTTT | CASSIPARGAIGNTIYF | TRBJ1-3 | TRBV19 | . | .
TGTGCCAGCAGGTTACAGGGGAATCAGCCCCAGCATTTT | CASRLQGNQPQHF | TRBJ1-5 | TRBV6-6 | . | TRBD1
TGTGCCAGCAGTGCACAGGACGGAGAGACCCAGTACTTC | CASSAQDGETQYF | TRBJ2-5 | TRBV27 | few | .
TGTGCCACCAGTGATGGGGGATCGACAGGGGATGGCTACACCTTC | CATSDGGSTGDGYTF | TRBJ1-2 | TRBV24-1 | . | TRBD1
TGTGCCAGCAGCTTAGCGGTAAGCTTAAACAATGAGCAGTTCTTC | CASSLAVSLNNEQFF | TRBJ2-1 | TRBV13 | . | .
TGCGCCAGCAGCCCAGTAGGGGGAAGCAATCAGCCCCAGCATTTT | CASSPVGGSNQPQHF | TRBJ1-5 | TRBV5-1 | few | .
TGTGCCTGGAGCGACGAACCCGGGACAGGGGGCCTTTACGAGCAGTACTTC | CAWSDEPGTGGLYEQYF | TRBJ2-7 | TRBV30 | . | TRBD1
TGTGCCAGCAGTTACAGGTCGTCCCCGAACATTCAGTACTTC | CASSYRSSPNIQYF | TRBJ2-4 | TRBV6-5 | . | .
TGCGCCAGCACCCTGACAGGGCTCACCGGGGAGCTGTTTTTT | CASTLTGLTGELFF | TRBJ2-2 | TRBV5-1 | . | TRBD1
TGTGCCAGCAGACGGATCATGAACTCTGGGGCCAACGTCCTGACTTTC | CASRRIMNSGANVLTF | TRBJ2-6 | TRBV28 | . | .